Listed below are T cell receptor beta chains from one sample, sequenced in a study of T cell changes during pregnancy in multiple sclerosis. The data were produced by immunoSEQ multiplex PCR, yet TCRdb's version contains in-frame clones alone and is incomplete. Among 45,000 to 55,000 clones listed, 88% were seen once. Source: CD4+ T cells from peripheral blood mononuclear cells, taken in the second trimester of pregnancy. Every receptor here comes from a female donor with multiple sclerosis, enrolled in a pregnancy study. Both conserved end residues are part of each CDR3. A D gene is named only where the DNA matches it firmly. The size entry is marked missing in some rows and otherwise reads once, few, many or a size class.

clone_size: once; j_call: TRBJ2-3; v_call: TRBV19; d_call: -; cdr3_nt: TGTGCCAGTACCGGGTTTCCGGGTCCAAGCACAGATACGCAGTATTTT; cdr3_aa: CASTGFPGPSTDTQYF
clone_size: -; j_call: TRBJ1-1; v_call: TRBV6-5; d_call: TRBD1; cdr3_nt: TGTGCCAGCAGAAAGACAGGGTATCCCGAAGCTTTCTTT; cdr3_aa: CASRKTGYPEAFF
clone_size: once; j_call: TRBJ1-4; v_call: TRBV5-1; d_call: TRBD1; cdr3_nt: TGCGCCAGCAGCTTGGGACAGGGTAATGAAAAACTGTTTTTT; cdr3_aa: CASSLGQGNEKLFF
clone_size: -; j_call: TRBJ2-2; v_call: TRBV19; d_call: -; cdr3_nt: TGTGCCAGTAGTATTGGAGGAGGTTCAACCGGGGAGCTGTTTTTT; cdr3_aa: CASSIGGGSTGELFF
clone_size: -; j_call: TRBJ1-2; v_call: TRBV5-1; d_call: TRBD1; cdr3_nt: TGCGCCAGCAGCTTGGGGCCCCCGGGACAGGGGACCTATGGCTACACCTTC; cdr3_aa: CASSLGPPGQGTYGYTF
clone_size: -; j_call: TRBJ2-2; v_call: TRBV5-4; d_call: -; cdr3_nt: TGTGCCAGCAGCCTAGGACAGACCGGGGAGCTGTTTTTT; cdr3_aa: CASSLGQTGELFF
clone_size: -; j_call: TRBJ1-2; v_call: TRBV2; d_call: -; cdr3_nt: TGTGCCAGCTCAATGAGGCTGAACTATGGCTACACCTTC; cdr3_aa: CASSMRLNYGYTF
clone_size: -; j_call: TRBJ1-1; v_call: TRBV2; d_call: TRBD1; cdr3_nt: TGTGCCAGCGTGGGACAGGGAAACACTGAAGCTTTCTTT; cdr3_aa: CASVGQGNTEAFF
clone_size: -; j_call: TRBJ2-1; v_call: TRBV9; d_call: TRBD1; cdr3_nt: TGTGCCAGCAGCGTGGGGACAGGGAAATACAATGAGCAGTTCTTC; cdr3_aa: CASSVGTGKYNEQFF
clone_size: -; j_call: TRBJ2-1; v_call: TRBV10-2; d_call: -; cdr3_nt: TGCGCCAGCAGTGACCAGGTATCTCGGAATGAGCAGTTCTTC; cdr3_aa: CASSDQVSRNEQFF
clone_size: -; j_call: TRBJ2-1; v_call: TRBV5-1; d_call: TRBD1; cdr3_nt: TGCGCCAGCAGCTTGGGACAGGGGGCGAATGAGCAGTTCTTC; cdr3_aa: CASSLGQGANEQFF